The table lists the clone carrying this T cell receptor beta chain with many counts. Antigen specificity is unknown. Deletions cut 3 bases from V and 2 bases from J, with 7 bases between. Germline V gene data show CDR1 as WSHSY and CDR2 as SAAADI. This CDR3 has 13 residues. These data are taken from a study of T cells in Graves' hyperthyroidism and ophthalmopathy. Study-level findings and limits: A model of 13 V-J pairs discriminated ophthalmopathy from stable hyperthyroidism.

TCR beta CDR3 sequences were amplified from RNA transcripts. The HTBI primer set served for first-round RT-PCR of the TCR CDR3. TCRdb re-derived calls from the multiplex PCR reads in MiXCR, one entry per CDR3 protein. Of 340,000 or so distinct CDR3 sequences listed, 16% are singletons. Clinicians diagnosed patients from clinical symptoms, serum thyroxine and TRAb, thyroid ultrasound and orbital computed tomography. Sequenced input: blood. The clonotype comes from a man aged 25 to 45 with Graves' hyperthyroidism. J is TRBJ1-1 and V is TRBV10-2, with D uncertain. The chain's CDR3 is CASSEGGNTEAFF. CDR3 nucleotides: TGCGCCAGCAGTGAAGGAGGAAACACTGAAGCTTTCTTT.